The clone carrying this T cell receptor beta chain was seen a single time. The record originates from a study of blood T cell repertoires in COVID-19. In the source study's methods: For nucleated cells, counts were estimated from reference gene primer amplification. Sequencing used immunoSEQ multiplex PCR; TCRdb keeps in-frame clones, though not all of them. The DNA gave D and trimming, while V, J and clone size come from that table. The repertoire holds approximately 84,000 clones, with around four fifths as singletons. Trimming stripped 0 bases from V and 5 bases from J, with 9 bases between. Germline CDR1 reads SGHKS; CDR2 reads YYEKEE (reference sequence). This CDR3 spans 15 amino acids.

This TCR came from a human donor in a cohort sampled during active COVID-19. Material: peripheral blood. This rearrangement joins TRBV5-5 to TRBJ1-6; possible D gene TRBD1, 5 bases. The CDR3 spells CASSLGGTDNSPLHF. As DNA, the CDR3 is TGTGCCAGCAGCTTGGGGGGCACCGATAATTCACCCCTCCACTTT.